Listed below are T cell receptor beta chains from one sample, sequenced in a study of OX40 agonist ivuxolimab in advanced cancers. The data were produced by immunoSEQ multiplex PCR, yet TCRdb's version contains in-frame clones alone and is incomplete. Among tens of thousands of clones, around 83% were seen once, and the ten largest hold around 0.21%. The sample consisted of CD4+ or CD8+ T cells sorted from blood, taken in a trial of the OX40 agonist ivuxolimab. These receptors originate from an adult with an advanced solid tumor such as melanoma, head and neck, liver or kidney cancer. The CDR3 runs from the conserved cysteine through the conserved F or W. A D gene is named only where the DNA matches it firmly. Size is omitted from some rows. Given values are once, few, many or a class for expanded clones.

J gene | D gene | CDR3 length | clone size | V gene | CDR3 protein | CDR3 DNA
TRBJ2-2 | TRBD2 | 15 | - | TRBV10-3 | CAISPGLGNTGELFF | TGTGCCATCAGTCCTGGACTAGGCAACACCGGGGAGCTGTTTTTT
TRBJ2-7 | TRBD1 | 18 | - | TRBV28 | CASSLWGQGLGVDNEQYF | TGTGCCAGCAGTTTATGGGGACAGGGTTTAGGGGTGGACAACGAGCAGTACTTC
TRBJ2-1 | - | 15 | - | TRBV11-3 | CASSLGTHRPDEQFF | TGTGCCAGCAGCTTAGGGACTCACAGGCCCGATGAGCAGTTCTTC
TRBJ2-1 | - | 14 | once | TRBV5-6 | CASSWAIYNNEQFF | TGTGCCAGCAGCTGGGCCATCTACAACAATGAGCAGTTCTTC
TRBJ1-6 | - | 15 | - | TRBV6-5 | CASRDGVYAHSPLHF | TGTGCCAGCCGGGATGGAGTTTACGCTCATTCACCCCTCCACTTT
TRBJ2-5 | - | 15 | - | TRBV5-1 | CASSLAPGQEETQYF | TGCGCCAGCAGCTTGGCTCCAGGGCAGGAAGAGACCCAGTACTTC
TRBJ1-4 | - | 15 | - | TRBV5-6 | CASSPFRDGGEKLFF | TGTGCCAGCAGCCCATTCCGGGACGGAGGTGAAAAACTGTTTTTT
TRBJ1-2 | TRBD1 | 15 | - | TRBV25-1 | CASSDPGTDKIGYTF | TGTGCCAGCAGTGATCCCGGGACAGACAAAATAGGCTACACCTTC
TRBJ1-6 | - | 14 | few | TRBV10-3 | CAISDSSYNSPLHF | TGTGCCATCAGTGACAGCTCCTATAATTCACCCCTCCACTTT
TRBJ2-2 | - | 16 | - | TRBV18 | CASSPPTGSNTGELFF | TGTGCCAGCTCACCTCCGACGGGGAGTAACACCGGGGAGCTGTTTTTT
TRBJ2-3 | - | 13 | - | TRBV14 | CASSQFPRDTQYF | TGTGCCAGCAGCCAATTTCCCAGAGATACGCAGTATTTT
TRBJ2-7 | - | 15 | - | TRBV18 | CASSPSNLLFYEQYF | TGTGCCAGCTCACCTAGCAACTTACTTTTCTACGAGCAGTACTTC
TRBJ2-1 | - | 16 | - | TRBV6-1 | CASSEAGTEAYNEQFF | TGTGCCAGCAGTGAAGCTGGGACGGAAGCCTACAATGAGCAGTTCTTC
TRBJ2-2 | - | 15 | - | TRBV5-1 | CASSGVLLPTGELFF | TGCGCCAGCTCTGGGGTCTTACTCCCCACCGGGGAGCTGTTTTTT
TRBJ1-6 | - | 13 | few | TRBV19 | CASSRVNNSPLHF | TGTGCCAGCTCCAGGGTTAATAATTCACCCCTCCACTTT
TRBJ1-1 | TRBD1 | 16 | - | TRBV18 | CASSPPDRAMNTEAFF | TGTGCCAGCTCACCACCCGACAGGGCAATGAACACTGAAGCTTTCTTT
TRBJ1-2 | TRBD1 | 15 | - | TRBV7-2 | CASSLRTGFDYGYTF | TGTGCCAGCAGCCTACGGACAGGGTTCGACTATGGCTACACCTTC
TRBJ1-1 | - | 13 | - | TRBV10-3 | CAISGYRWDEAFF | TGTGCCATCAGCGGTTACCGGTGGGATGAAGCTTTCTTT
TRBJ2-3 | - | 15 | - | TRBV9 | CASSRGASRADTQYF | TGTGCCAGCAGCCGGGGGGCTAGCAGGGCGGATACGCAGTATTTT
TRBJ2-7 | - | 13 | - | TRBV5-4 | CASSLVSHYEQYF | TGTGCCAGCAGCTTGGTGAGCCACTACGAGCAGTACTTC
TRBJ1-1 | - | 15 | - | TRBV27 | CASTPGRGQNTEAFF | TGTGCCAGCACCCCTGGGAGAGGCCAGAACACTGAAGCTTTCTTT
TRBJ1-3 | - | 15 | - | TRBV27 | CASKQGPASGNTIYF | TGTGCCAGCAAACAGGGACCAGCCTCTGGAAACACCATATATTTT
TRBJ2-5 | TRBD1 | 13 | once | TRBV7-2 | CASSWGQLETQYF | TGTGCCAGCAGCTGGGGACAGCTAGAGACCCAGTACTTC
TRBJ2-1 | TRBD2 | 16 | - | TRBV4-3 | CASSLRTSGTPLEQFF | TGCGCCAGCAGCCTTAGGACTAGCGGGACTCCTCTCGAGCAGTTCTTC
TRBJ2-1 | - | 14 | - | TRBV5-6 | CASSLVRGENEQFF | TGTGCCAGCAGCTTGGTGCGAGGTGAAAATGAGCAGTTCTTC
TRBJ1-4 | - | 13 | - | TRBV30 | CAWTSHGGEKLFF | TGTGCCTGGACTTCCCATGGTGGGGAAAAACTGTTTTTT
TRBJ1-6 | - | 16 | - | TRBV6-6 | CASSHRPLLINSPLHF | TGTGCCAGCAGCCATCGGCCTCTCCTTATTAATTCACCCCTCCACTTT
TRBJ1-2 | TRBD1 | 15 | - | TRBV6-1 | CASSRTGEADGGYTF | TGTGCCAGCAGTCGGACAGGGGAAGCTGATGGTGGCTACACCTTC
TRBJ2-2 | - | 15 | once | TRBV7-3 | CASSPTRDDPGELFF | TGTGCCAGCAGCCCTACCAGGGACGACCCCGGGGAGCTGTTTTTT
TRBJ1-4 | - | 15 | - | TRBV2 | CASNPQGFVGEKLFF | TGTGCCAGCAACCCTCAGGGTTTCGTCGGTGAAAAACTGTTTTTT
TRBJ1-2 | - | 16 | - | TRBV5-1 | CASSLSQGGAVYGYTF | TGCGCCAGCAGCTTGAGTCAAGGGGGGGCTGTCTATGGCTACACCTTC
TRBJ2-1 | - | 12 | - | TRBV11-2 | CASSLAVNEQFF | TGTGCCAGCAGCTTAGCGGTAAATGAGCAGTTCTTC
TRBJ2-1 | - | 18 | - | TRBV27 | CASSLKALSGGFYNEQFF | TGTGCCAGCAGTTTAAAGGCCCTGTCCGGCGGGTTTTACAATGAGCAGTTCTTC
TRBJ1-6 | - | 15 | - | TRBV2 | CASRRGGSENSPLHF | TGTGCCAGCAGGAGGGGGGGATCCGAGAATTCACCCCTCCACTTT
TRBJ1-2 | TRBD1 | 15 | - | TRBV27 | CAVRGQGRGGYGYTF | TGTGCCGTGAGGGGACAGGGAAGAGGGGGGTATGGCTACACCTTC
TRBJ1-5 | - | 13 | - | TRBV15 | CATSRDSGQPQHF | TGTGCCACCAGCAGAGATTCAGGGCAGCCCCAGCATTTT
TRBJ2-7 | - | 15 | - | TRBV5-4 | CASSLGWRQSYEQYF | TGTGCCAGCAGCTTGGGTTGGCGCCAGTCCTACGAGCAGTACTTC
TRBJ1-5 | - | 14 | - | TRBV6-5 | CASSYSSGSQPQHF | TGTGCCAGCAGTTACTCTTCGGGGAGTCAGCCCCAGCATTTT
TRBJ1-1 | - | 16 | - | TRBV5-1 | CASSLEGGRVYPGAFF | TGCGCCAGCAGCTTGGAGGGTGGCAGGGTCTATCCCGGGGCTTTCTTT
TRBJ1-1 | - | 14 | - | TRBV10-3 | CAISETGYRAEAFF | TGTGCCATCAGTGAAACAGGCTATAGGGCTGAAGCTTTCTTT
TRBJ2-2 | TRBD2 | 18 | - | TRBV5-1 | CASSLALSGGRDTGELFF | TGCGCCAGCAGCTTGGCCCTTAGCGGGGGCCGTGACACCGGGGAGCTGTTTTTT
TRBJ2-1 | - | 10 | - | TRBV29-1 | CSVGYNEQFF | TGCAGCGTTGGTTACAATGAGCAGTTCTTC
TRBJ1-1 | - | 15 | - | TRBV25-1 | CASSELAAQGTEAFF | TGTGCCAGCAGTGAACTGGCGGCCCAGGGCACTGAAGCTTTCTTT
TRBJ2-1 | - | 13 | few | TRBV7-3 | CASSANREGEQFF | TGTGCCAGCAGCGCCAACAGGGAGGGTGAGCAGTTCTTC
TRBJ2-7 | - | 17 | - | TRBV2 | CASSDGTFRQGIGEQYF | TGTGCCAGCAGTGACGGGACTTTCCGACAGGGCATAGGCGAGCAGTACTTC
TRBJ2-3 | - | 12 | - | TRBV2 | CASSGRGDTQYF | TGTGCCAGCAGCGGCCGAGGGGATACGCAGTATTTT